The 15 T cell receptor beta chains below all came from one sample that was sequenced in a study of neoadjuvant nivolumab and ipilimumab in lung cancer. Sequencing was performed with immunoSEQ multiplex PCR; in TCRdb, only in-frame clones are kept and a portion is missing. The sample contains approximately 29,000 clones, 83% of which appear only once. Material: tumor tissue, obtained after neoadjuvant nivolumab, alone or with ipilimumab, at or shortly before surgery. All receptors derive from an adult with non-small cell lung cancer.

V gene TRBV6-1 combines with J gene TRBJ2-1; 8 bases match TRBD2. Germline lookup yields CDR1 MNHNS and CDR2 SASEGT. V was pared by 2 bases and J by 2 bases, with 5 bases of the junction left unmatched. This CDR3 region has 16 residues. CDR3 DNA: TGTGCCAGCAGTGAAAGGGCGGGAGGTGCCTACAATGAGCAGTTCTTC. Translated, it gives CASSERAGGAYNEQFF.

This clone was recorded only once. V is TRBV5-6 and J is TRBJ1-5; D uncertain. Looked up from germline, CDR1 is SGHDT and CDR2 is YYEEEE. The ends were cut back, 0 bases at V and 6 bases at J, with 7 bases in the middle. The CDR3 length is 13 residues. In nucleotides, the CDR3 is TGTGCCAGCAGCTTGGGGTTGAGTCAGCCCCAGCATTTT. As protein: CASSLGLSQPQHF.

This rearrangement joins TRBV11-3 to TRBJ1-1; no clear D. Per germline, CDR1 SGHNT and CDR2 YENEEA. Trimming left V 8 bases short and J 1 base short, with 8 bases between. The CDR3 is 12 residues long. The CDR3 protein is CASGRSNTEAFF. For the CDR3, the DNA is TGTGCCAGCGGACGATCGAACACTGAAGCTTTCTTT. The full variable domain, completed using reference TRBV11-3 and TRBJ1-1, is EAGVVQSPRYKIIEKKQPVAFWCNPISGHNTLYWYLQNLGQGPELLIRYENEEAVDDSQLPKDRFSAERLKGVDSTLKIQPAELGDSAVYLCASGRSNTEAFFGQGTRLTVV.

The chain is built from TRBV5-1 and TRBJ1-1, with TRBD1 as a possible D gene (6 bases). Germline V gene lookup returns CDR1 SGHRS and CDR2 YFSETQ. The CDR3 has 13 amino acids. The DNA of the CDR3 is TGCGTGGGGCGGGACACTGAGGGGGGCGAAGCTTTCTTT. Encoded protein: CVGRDTEGGEAFF.

This rearrangement joins TRBV5-4 to TRBJ2-3; possibly TRBD1 for D (5 bases). The germline gives CDR1 SGHNT, CDR2 YYREEE (reference sequence). V was trimmed by 4 bases and J by 5 bases, leaving 17 bases between them. The length of the CDR3 is 15 residues. The chain's CDR3 is CASSDGRTQGDTQYF. The CDR3 DNA follows: TGTGCCAGCAGCGATGGACGTACCCAGGGAGATACGCAGTATTTT. The full variable domain, in which reference TRBV5-4 and TRBJ2-3 provide the parts outside the CDR3, is ETGVTQSPTHLIKTRGQQVTLRCSSQSGHNTVSWYQQALGQGPQFIFQYYREEENGRGNFPPRFSGLQFPNYSSELNVNALELDDSALYLCASSDGRTQGDTQYFGPGTRLTVL.

The rearrangement joins TRBV5-1 to TRBJ2-1; no definite D call. The CDR3 consists of 13 residues. The V end was cut by 1 base, the J end by 5 bases, with 7 bases between. From germline, CDR1 is SGHRS and CDR2 YFSETQ. The CDR3 nucleotides read TGCGCCAGCAGCTTGCTAGGGAACAATGAGCAGTTCTTC. Translated: CASSLLGNNEQFF.

This sequence joins TRBV19 and TRBJ1-2; D is possibly TRBD1 (6 bases). Per the germline V gene, CDR1 is LNHDA and CDR2 is SQIVND (reference sequence). V lost 4 bases, J lost 3 bases, and 9 bases lay in between. The CDR3 contains 13 residues. The CDR3 reads CASSNTGHYGYTF. The CDR3, as DNA: TGTGCCAGTAGTAATACAGGGCACTATGGCTACACCTTC.

This clone appeared once. V usage is TRBV7-2 and J usage is TRBJ2-2; D gene ambiguous. CDR3 length: 15 residues. Deletions cut 2 bases from V and 6 bases from J, with 13 bases between. Per germline, CDR1 SGHTA and CDR2 FQGNSA. The CDR3 loop is CASSLSWSSAGELFF. CDR3 DNA sequence: TGTGCCAGCAGCTTATCATGGAGTTCGGCCGGGGAGCTGTTTTTT.

The chain combines TRBV20-1 with TRBJ2-6; D remains unclear. The CDR3 totals 11 residues. V lost 5 bases and J 1 base, leaving 0 bases between the germline ends. Germline V gives CDR1 DFQATT, CDR2 SNEGSKA (reference sequence). The CDR3 nucleotides are TGCAGTGCTTCTGGGGCCAACGTCCTGACTTTC. This encodes CSASGANVLTF.

The V and J genes are TRBV20-1 and TRBJ1-2, with D possibly being TRBD1 (6 bases). CDR1 and CDR2 (germline): DFQATT, SNEGSKA (reference sequence). The CDR3 covers 10 residues. The V end lost 5 bases, the J end lost 5 bases, and 6 bases lay between the germline ends. The DNA of the CDR3 is TGCAGTGCTGGACAGTATGGCTACACCTTC. Amino acid sequence: CSAGQYGYTF.

In this sample, this clone turned up once. The rearrangement uses TRBV5-8 and TRBJ1-5, with TRBD1 identical over 10 bases. The J segment lost 0 bases and the V segment lost 4 bases, leaving 7 bases of the junction unmatched. The CDR3 contains 17 residues. Germline CDR1 SGHTS, CDR2 YDEGEE. The CDR3 here is CASSLVTGGFSNQPQHF. Written as DNA, the CDR3 is TGTGCCAGCAGCCTGGTGACAGGGGGCTTTAGCAATCAGCCCCAGCATTTT.

The genes are TRBV19 and TRBJ2-3; 7 bases fit TRBD2. The CDR3 length is 14 residues. After removal of 3 bases from V and 5 bases from J, the junction contained 5 bases not matched to a gene. Germline CDR1 reads LNHDA; CDR2 reads SQIVND (reference sequence). CDR3 nucleotides: TGTGCCAGTAGTATTGGGGGGGGTCAAGATACGCAGTATTTT. Translation gives CASSIGGGQDTQYF.

This clone was seen a single time. The chain is built from TRBV28 and TRBJ2-5; 9 bases match TRBD1. In germline, CDR1 is MDHEN, CDR2 SYDVKM. The CDR3 has 12 amino acids. Germline trimming cut 6 bases from V and 5 bases from J; bases unmatched to any gene: 1. The CDR3 sequence is CASRGTGETQYF. CDR3 bases: TGTGCCAGCAGGGGGACAGGGGAGACCCAGTACTTC.

This clone has more than one count but fewer than ten. This rearrangement joins TRBV2 to TRBJ2-1; 8 nucleotides line up with TRBD2. Germline CDR1 is SNHLY and CDR2 is FYNNEI. CDR3 size: 14 residues. After removal of 3 bases from V and 7 bases from J, the junction contained 5 bases not matched to a gene. In nucleotides, the CDR3 is TGTGCCAGCAGTGAGGCGGGAGGAGGGAATGAGCAGTTCTTC. It specifies CASSEAGGGNEQFF.

The chain carries TRBV5-1 and TRBJ2-3, with TRBD1 identical over 9 bases. The CDR3 has 15 amino acids. V lost 2 bases, J lost 2 bases, and 3 bases stayed unmatched. The germline gives CDR1 SGHRS, CDR2 YFSETQ. The CDR3 nucleotides read TGCGCCAGCAGCTTAACAGGGGGCGACACAGATACGCAGTATTTT. It translates to CASSLTGGDTDTQYF.